This T cell receptor beta chain is drawn from a study of monozygotic twins with inflammatory bowel disease. The germline CDR1 and CDR2 sequences are SQVTM and ANQGSEA. The CDR3 runs 12 residues. TCRdb re-called the 5' RACE reads and shows each CDR3 protein once, DNA omitted. The table for this sample gives about 440,000 distinct CDR3 sequences. This receptor was taken from a human donor with ulcerative colitis or Crohn's disease, or a healthy co-twin of an affected twin (not recorded which). Sequencing was carried out using blood. This sequence joins TRBV29-1 and TRBJ2-7. The CDR3 loop is CSVEGATHEQYF.